The subject of this entry is one T cell receptor (beta chain). Negatively enriched CD4+ T cells were divided by CD45RA into naive and memory. TCRdb keeps only in-frame clones here, not all; method: immunoSEQ multiplex PCR. Of 400,000 to 600,000 clones listed, about 96% are singletons. The sample originates from a study of shared clonotypes between healthy human individuals. V lost 2 bases and J lost 4, with 18 bases in between. Germline assignment: CDR1 ENHRY and CDR2 SYGVKD. The CDR3 spans 16 residues. J is TRBJ2-7 and V is TRBV10-3; D assignment may be TRBD1 or TRBD2 (5 bases each). The origin of this receptor is a woman aged 30 to 39 in good health. The specimen sequenced was naive CD4+ T cells sorted from blood. The subset: CD45RA+ positively selected. Here the CDR3 reads CAISEVTTGRSYEQYF. Here the CDR3 DNA reads TGTGCCATCAGTGAGGTTACTACGGGACGGTCGTACGAGCAGTACTTC.